Detailed here is one T cell receptor beta chain. Its specificity is not known. The sample is drawn from a study of tumor and adjacent non-tumor tissue in lung cancer. No cell sorting was done before RNA was extracted from the tissue. More than 3 cm separated this lung sample from the edge of the tumor. Study-level results: Significantly higher TCR diversity was found in tumor than normal lung. In normal lung, the top 100 clones were significantly more dominant than in tumor.

Trimming stripped 0 bases from V and 8 bases from J, with 16 bases between. Germline CDR1 DFQATT, CDR2 SNEGSKA (reference sequence). CDR3 size: 15 residues. TCRbeta libraries were built with three rounds of nested PCR, modified from ARM-PCR. One entry per CDR3 protein, called by TCRdb with MiXCR from the multiplex PCR reads. The sample shows tens of thousands of distinct CDR3 sequences, less than 85% of them seen only once. The chain employs TRBV20-1 and TRBJ1-4; D may be TRBD1 (5 bases). The sequencing input was distant non-tumor lung tissue. This clonotype was sampled from a man in his 70s with non-small cell lung cancer. The CDR3 protein is CSARDAGQGGEKLFF. The CDR3 DNA is TGCAGTGCTAGAGATGCCGGGCAGGGCGGCGAAAAACTGTTTTTT.